This passage covers 28 T cell receptor beta chains from one sample sequenced in a study of T cells in Graves' hyperthyroidism and ophthalmopathy. Using RNA transcripts as the source, TCR beta CDR3 regions were amplified. With the HTBI primer set, the TCR CDR3 went through a first round of RT-PCR. TCRdb called the multiplex PCR reads again in MiXCR, with one record for every CDR3 protein. The table lists approximately 600,000 distinct CDR3 sequences, approximately 15% of them singletons. The material sequenced was blood. The receptors here all came from a young woman with Graves' hyperthyroidism that later progressed to Graves' ophthalmopathy.

This clonotype was observed at least ten times. The chain joins TRBV2 to TRBJ2-1; a possible D gene is TRBD1 (6 bases). Trimming removed 8 bases at V and 7 bases at J, with 24 bases between. CDR3 length: 16 residues. CDR1 SNHLY and CDR2 FYNNEI come from the germline V gene. The CDR3 loop reads CASLWGRDTPGNEQFF. Written as DNA, the CDR3 is TGTGCCAGCCTCTGGGGCCGGGACACACCAGGGAATGAGCAGTTCTTC.

This clonotype was picked up a small number of times. The chain combines TRBV7-9 with TRBJ2-4; D is unclear. V lost 3 bases and J lost 0, with 9 bases in between. Germline assignment: CDR1 SEHNR and CDR2 FQNEAQ (reference sequence). This CDR3 spans 15 amino acids. CDR3 DNA: TGTGCCAGCAGCTTTTACGCCATAGCCAAAAACATTCAGTACTTC. As protein: CASSFYAIAKNIQYF.

This clonotype appeared many times. J is TRBJ1-5 and V is TRBV29-1, with D possibly being TRBD1 (6 bases). Between the trimmed V and J ends, which lost 4 bases and 5 bases, there was a span of 12 bases. The V gene's germline CDR1 is SQVTM and CDR2 ANQGSEA. The CDR3 consists of 13 residues. Written as DNA, the CDR3 is TGCAGCGTTGTGACACAGGGAGATCAGCCCCAGCATTTT. It is translated as CSVVTQGDQPQHF.

This clonotype was picked up many times. The rearrangement joins TRBV11-2 to TRBJ2-5; D possibly corresponds to TRBD1 (6 bases). Germline V gene sequence: CDR1 SGHAT, CDR2 FQNNGV. The CDR3 sequence is 15 residues long. The V and J ends lost 2 bases and 4 bases respectively, with 14 bases between them. CDR3 in amino acids: CASSLSQGMGETQYF. In DNA, the CDR3 is TGTGCCAGCAGCTTAAGTCAGGGGATGGGAGAGACCCAGTACTTC.

In its sample, this clonotype was seen a few times. The chain has TRBV7-9 and TRBJ2-7; TRBD1 aligns across 9 bases. CDR3 size: 13 residues. The V and J ends lost 5 bases and 6 bases, in that order; junction bases with no gene match: 5. Germline V gives CDR1 SEHNR, CDR2 FQNEAQ (reference sequence). CDR3 region: CASSLGQGTEQYF. The CDR3 DNA reads TGTGCCAGCAGCCTGGGACAGGGAACCGAGCAGTACTTC.

This clonotype came up many times. The chain carries TRBV14 and TRBJ2-7, with D possibly TRBD1 on 5 matching bases. This CDR3 is 13 amino acids long. From germline, CDR1 is SGHDN and CDR2 FVKESK. The germline V and J ends were trimmed by 6 bases and 7 bases, with 16 bases remaining between them. CDR3 sequence reads: CASSQSRVGEQYF. In nucleotides, the CDR3 is TGTGCCAGCAGTCAATCCAGGGTCGGAGAGCAGTACTTC.

This clonotype was detected ten times or more. V and J are TRBV12-3 or TRBV12-4 and TRBJ2-7; D remains unclear. The ends were cut back, 8 bases at V and 6 bases at J, with 8 bases in the middle. The CDR3 loop spans 10 amino acids. CDR3 DNA: TGTGCCAGCGCCCGGGTCGAGCAGTACTTC. Translated: CASARVEQYF.

This clonotype has more than one count but fewer than ten. The genes are TRBV20-1 and TRBJ2-1, with D maybe TRBD1 (5 bases). Germline V gene data show CDR1 as DFQATT and CDR2 as SNEGSKA (reference sequence). The CDR3 contains 13 residues. The CDR3 coding sequence is TGCTCGCTAGTGGGGCCGGGTCGCAATGAGCAGTTCTTC. Translating it yields CSLVGPGRNEQFF.

V is TRBV11-1 and J is TRBJ1-2; 8 nucleotides match TRBD1. Unmatched junction bases numbered 11, after V lost 3 bases and J lost 8 bases. This CDR3 has 15 amino acids. The germline CDR1 and CDR2 sequences are SGHAT and FQDESV (reference sequence). The DNA of the CDR3 is TGTGCCAGCAGCTTCTCCTTAGGGACAGGCAACGGCTACACCTTC. It specifies CASSFSLGTGNGYTF.

This clonotype has ten or more counts. The chain couples TRBV6-5 to TRBJ1-5; D unresolved. Germline CDR1 and CDR2: MNHEY and SVGAGI. The CDR3 has 17 residues. V was clipped by 2 bases and J by 2 bases, with 16 bases between them. CDR3 sequence (DNA): TGTGCCAGCAGTTACGAGTCTCCCTCCGGCGGCAATCAGCCCCAGCATTTT. This codes for CASSYESPSGGNQPQHF.

There are a few counts of this clonotype. This chain joins TRBV19 and TRBJ2-2; tentative D call: TRBD2 (6 bases). In germline, CDR1 is LNHDA, CDR2 SQIVND (reference sequence). This CDR3 has 15 residues. Trimming removed 5 bases at V and 7 bases at J, with 17 bases between. CDR3 DNA sequence: TGTGCCAGTAGTCCGTACGGGAGTGGGGGCGGGGAGCTGTTTTTT. Amino acids: CASSPYGSGGGELFF.

This clonotype was found many times. The chain links TRBV5-1 to TRBJ1-2, with unresolved D. Trimming removed 4 bases at V and 6 bases at J, with 19 bases between. There are 15 residues in the CDR3. Germline CDR1 reads SGHRS; CDR2 reads YFSETQ. The DNA for the CDR3 is TGCGCCAGCAGCCAAACGTCCGGCGAATATGATGGCTACACCTTC. This translates into CASSQTSGEYDGYTF.

This clonotype was seen repeatedly, ten times or more. The chain combines TRBV28 with TRBJ2-3; 8 bases align to TRBD2. This CDR3 is 16 amino acids long. Germline V gene sequence: CDR1 MDHEN, CDR2 SYDVKM. J was trimmed by 6 bases and V by 5 bases; bases with no gene match: 13. CDR3 protein: CASSTGGEGLEDTQYF. The CDR3 DNA is TGTGCCAGCAGTACGGGGGGGGAGGGCCTCGAGGATACGCAGTATTTT.

This clonotype was observed many times. The V and J genes are TRBV12-3 or TRBV12-4 and TRBJ2-1, with 7 bases fitting TRBD2. The CDR3 loop spans 16 amino acids. V shed 2 bases and J 3 bases; nucleotides not matched to a gene: 7. CDR3 nucleotide sequence: TGTGCCAGCAGTTTATCTGGGCTAGCGGACTACAATGAGCAGTTCTTC. Amino acids: CASSLSGLADYNEQFF.

This clonotype appeared many times. The V gene is TRBV5-8, the J gene TRBJ1-2, with D possibly matching TRBD1 (5 bases). The germline CDR1 and CDR2 sequences are SGHTS and YDEGEE. V was cut by 4 bases and J by 4 bases, with 11 bases left in between. This CDR3 comprises 13 residues. CDR3: CASSVAQGYGYTF. CDR3 DNA: TGTGCCAGCAGCGTAGCCCAGGGCTATGGCTACACCTTC.

This clonotype was counted at least ten times. V and J are TRBV19 and TRBJ1-1; TRBD1 might be the D (6 bases). V was shortened by 5 bases and J by 1 base, with 11 bases between the two germline ends. Germline CDR1 LNHDA, CDR2 SQIVND (reference sequence). This CDR3 is 14 amino acids long. The CDR3 coding sequence is TGTGCCAGTAGTGCAAAGACAGGGAACACTGAAGCTTTCTTT. Its protein product is CASSAKTGNTEAFF.

The chain recombines TRBV20-1 with TRBJ1-2; possibly TRBD1 for D (5 bases). This CDR3 is 13 amino acids long. Germline loops: CDR1 DFQATT, CDR2 SNEGSKA (reference sequence). The germline V and J ends were trimmed by 5 bases and 6 bases, with 16 bases remaining between them. The CDR3 DNA is TGCAGTGCTCCCGGACAAGGGAGTGATGGCTACACCTTC. Protein product: CSAPGQGSDGYTF.

At least ten counts were recorded for this clonotype. CDR3 nucleotides: TGTGCCAGTAGTCCATTCCGGGACAGGGGATCTTGGGTGCCCCAGCCCCAGCATTTT. Translation gives CASSPFRDRGSWVPQPQHF. The chain is built from TRBV19 and TRBJ1-5; 10 bases line up with TRBD1. CDR3 length equals 19 residues. Trimming took 5 bases from V and 7 from J; bases not matched to a gene: 20. CDR1 and CDR2 (germline): LNHDA, SQIVND (reference sequence).

This clonotype has ten or more counts. CDR3 protein: CAWSSRYNEQFF. CDR3 bases: TGTGCCTGGAGTAGCCGGTACAATGAGCAGTTCTTC. The V and J genes are TRBV30 and TRBJ2-1, with D uncertain. The germline CDR1 and CDR2 sequences are GTSNPN and SVGIG (reference sequence). V lost 2 bases, J lost 4 bases, and 6 bases lay in between. CDR3 size: 12 residues.

In this sample, this clonotype turned up many times. The chain is built from TRBV24-1 and TRBJ1-5; the match to TRBD1 covers 7 bases. The CDR3 consists of 14 residues. Losses at the gene ends were 4 bases for V and 7 bases for J; bases not matched to a gene: 6. Germline-derived CDR1 and CDR2 are KGHDR and SFDVKD. CDR3: CATSDPTGRQPQHF. The CDR3 nucleotides read TGTGCCACCAGTGACCCGACAGGGAGGCAGCCCCAGCATTTT.

As to this clonotype: Relative to the germline gene, one junction end is altered; a read error may explain this. This chain connects TRBV3-1 to TRBJ1-1, with TRBD1 as a possible D gene (5 bases). This CDR3 is 15 amino acids long. Germline V gene data show CDR1 as LGHDT and CDR2 as YNNKEL (reference sequence). The DNA for the CDR3 is TGTGCCAGCAGGCAGGTTGGTTCGGGGGTGACTGAAGCCTTCTTT. Its translation is CASRQVGSGVTEAFF.

This clonotype was detected ten times or more. The chain combines TRBV6-1 with TRBJ1-2; D might be TRBD1 (5 bases). V shed 10 bases and J shed 3 bases, with 18 bases lying between them. This CDR3 comprises 14 residues. Germline V gene data show CDR1 as MNHNS and CDR2 as SASEGT. The CDR3: CAIRRAGRDYGYTF. DNA for the CDR3: TGTGCCATCAGACGGGCAGGGAGGGACTATGGCTACACCTTC.

This clonotype was counted between two and nine times. The J gene is TRBJ2-1, the V gene TRBV24-1; 8 bases are shared with TRBD2. The ends lost 1 base at V and 0 bases at J; junction bases unmatched: 4. Germline CDR1 and CDR2: KGHDR and SFDVKD. This CDR3 has 17 residues. The CDR3 here is CATSDFPSGSSYNEQFF. The DNA for the CDR3 is TGTGCCACCAGTGATTTTCCCAGCGGGAGCTCCTACAATGAGCAGTTCTTC.

This clonotype came up many times. The gene calls are TRBV27 and TRBJ1-1; D gene unclear. The V and J ends lost 3 bases and 0 bases respectively, with 11 bases between them. This CDR3 has 15 amino acids. Germline lookup yields CDR1 MNHEY and CDR2 SMNVEV (reference sequence). The CDR3 region has the DNA TGTGCCAGCAGTTTGGGAGCTAGCATGAACACTGAAGCTTTCTTT. This codes for CASSLGASMNTEAFF.

This chain joins TRBV2 and TRBJ1-2; unclear D gene. The germline CDR1 and CDR2 sequences are SNHLY and FYNNEI. CDR3 length equals 13 residues. Trimming removed 7 bases from V and 7 bases from J, with 16 bases in between. The CDR3 sequence is CASTAYFIVGYTF. The CDR3 bases are TGTGCCAGCACCGCATATTTCATTGTTGGCTACACCTTC.

This clonotype has a count of ten or more. The chain links TRBV6-2 or TRBV6-3 to TRBJ2-1; 7 nucleotides line up with TRBD2. Trimming at V came to 4 bases and at J to 7 bases, leaving 7 bases not matched to a gene. Germline lookup yields CDR1 MNHEY and CDR2 SVGEGT. This CDR3 spans 14 amino acids. The CDR3 DNA follows: TGTGCCAGCAGTTCTCAGCAGGGAGGGAATGAGCAGTTCTTC. Residues: CASSSQQGGNEQFF.

J is TRBJ1-5 and V is TRBV5-1, with 7 bases identical to TRBD1. Trimming at V came to 3 bases and at J to 2 bases, leaving 14 bases not matched to a gene. This CDR3 is built from 18 residues. In germline, CDR1 is SGHRS, CDR2 YFSETQ. The CDR3 region has the DNA TGCGCCAGCAGCTCGTCCCGGGACAGCATTATCCGCAATCAGCCCCAGCATTTT. This gives the protein CASSSSRDSIIRNQPQHF. The entire variable domain, with the rest obtained from reference TRBV5-1 and TRBJ1-5, is as follows: KAGVTQTPRYLIKTRGQQVTLSCSPISGHRSVSWYQQTPGQGLQFLFEYFSETQRNKGNFPGRFSGRQFSNSRSEMNVSTLELGDSALYLCASSSSRDSIIRNQPQHFGDGTRLSIL.

This sequence joins TRBV4-1 and TRBJ2-7; 11 bases map to TRBD2. Per the germline V gene, CDR1 is MGHRA and CDR2 is YSYEKL. V shed 7 bases, J shed 3 bases, and the junction held 11 bases outside the gene matches. This CDR3 has 16 amino acids. CDR3 bases: TGCGCCAGCACGCCAGACACCGGGACTAGCGGCTACGAGCAGTACTTC. Residues: CASTPDTGTSGYEQYF.